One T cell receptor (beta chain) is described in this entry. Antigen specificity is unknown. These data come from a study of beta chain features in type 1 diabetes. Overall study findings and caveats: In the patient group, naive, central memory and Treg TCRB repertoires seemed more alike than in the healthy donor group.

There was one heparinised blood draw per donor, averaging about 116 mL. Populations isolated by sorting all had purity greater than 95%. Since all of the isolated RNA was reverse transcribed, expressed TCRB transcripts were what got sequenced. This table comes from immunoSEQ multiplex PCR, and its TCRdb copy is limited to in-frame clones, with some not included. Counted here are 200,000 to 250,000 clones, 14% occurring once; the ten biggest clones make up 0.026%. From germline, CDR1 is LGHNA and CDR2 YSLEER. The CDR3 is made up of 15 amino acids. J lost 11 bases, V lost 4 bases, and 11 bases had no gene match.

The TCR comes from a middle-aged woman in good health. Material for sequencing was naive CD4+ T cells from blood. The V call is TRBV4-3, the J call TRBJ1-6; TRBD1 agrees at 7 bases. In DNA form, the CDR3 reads TGCGCCAGCAGCCGCTACGTCGACAGGGAGGCACCCCTCCACTTT. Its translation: CASSRYVDREAPLHF.